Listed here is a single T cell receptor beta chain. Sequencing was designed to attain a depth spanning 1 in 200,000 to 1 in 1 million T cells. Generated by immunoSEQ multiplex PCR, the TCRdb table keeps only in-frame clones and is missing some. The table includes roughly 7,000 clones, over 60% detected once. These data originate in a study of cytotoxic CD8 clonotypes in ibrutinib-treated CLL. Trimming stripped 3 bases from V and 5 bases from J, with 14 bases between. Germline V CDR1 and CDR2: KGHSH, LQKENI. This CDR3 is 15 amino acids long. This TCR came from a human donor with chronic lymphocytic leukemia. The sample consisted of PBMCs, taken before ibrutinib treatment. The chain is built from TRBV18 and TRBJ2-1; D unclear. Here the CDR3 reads CASSPSYGKNNEQFF. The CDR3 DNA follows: TGTGCCAGCTCACCCTCATATGGAAAGAACAATGAGCAGTTCTTC. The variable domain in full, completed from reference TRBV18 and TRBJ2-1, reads NAGVMQNPRHLVRRRGQEARLRCSPMKGHSHVYWYRQLPEEGLKFMVYLQKENIIDESGMPKERFSAEFPKEGPSILRIQQVVRGDSAAYFCASSPSYGKNNEQFFGPGTRLTVL.